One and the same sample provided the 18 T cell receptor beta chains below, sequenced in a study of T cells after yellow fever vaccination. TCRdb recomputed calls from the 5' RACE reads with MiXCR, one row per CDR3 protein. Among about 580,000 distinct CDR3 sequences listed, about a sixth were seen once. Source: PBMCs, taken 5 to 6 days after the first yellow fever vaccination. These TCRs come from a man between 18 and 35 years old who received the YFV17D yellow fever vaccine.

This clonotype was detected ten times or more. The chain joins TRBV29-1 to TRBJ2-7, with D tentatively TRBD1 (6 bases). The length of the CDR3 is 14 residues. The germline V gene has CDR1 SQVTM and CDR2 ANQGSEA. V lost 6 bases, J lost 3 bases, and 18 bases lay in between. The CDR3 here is CSVGLGTKFYEQYF. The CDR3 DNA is TGCAGCGTGGGGCTCGGGACAAAGTTCTACGAGCAGTACTTC.

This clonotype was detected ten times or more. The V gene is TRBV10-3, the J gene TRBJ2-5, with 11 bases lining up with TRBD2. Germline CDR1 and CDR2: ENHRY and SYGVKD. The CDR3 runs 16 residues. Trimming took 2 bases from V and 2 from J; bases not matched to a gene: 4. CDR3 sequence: CAISETLAGAQETQYF. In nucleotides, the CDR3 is TGTGCCATCAGTGAGACACTAGCGGGGGCACAAGAGACCCAGTACTTC.

The CDR3 region has the DNA TGTGCCAGCAGTCTACGGGACAGGGGCAAGACCGGGGAGCTGTTTTTT. Encoded protein: CASSLRDRGKTGELFF. This rearrangement joins TRBV12-3 or TRBV12-4 to TRBJ2-2; TRBD1 agrees at 10 bases. The ends lost 5 bases at V and 5 bases at J; junction bases unmatched: 8. CDR3 length: 16 amino acids.

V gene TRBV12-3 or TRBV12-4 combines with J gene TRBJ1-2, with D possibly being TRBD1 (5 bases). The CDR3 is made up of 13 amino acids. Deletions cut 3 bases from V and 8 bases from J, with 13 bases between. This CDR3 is CASSFPGRDGYTF. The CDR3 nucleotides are TGTGCCAGCAGTTTCCCTGGGAGGGACGGCTACACCTTC.

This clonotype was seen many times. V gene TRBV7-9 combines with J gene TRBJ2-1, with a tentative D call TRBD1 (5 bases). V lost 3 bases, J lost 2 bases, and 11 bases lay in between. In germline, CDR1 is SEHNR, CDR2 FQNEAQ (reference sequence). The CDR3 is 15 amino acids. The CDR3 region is CASSLMTVTYNEQFF. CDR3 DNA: TGTGCCAGCAGCTTGATGACAGTTACCTACAATGAGCAGTTCTTC.

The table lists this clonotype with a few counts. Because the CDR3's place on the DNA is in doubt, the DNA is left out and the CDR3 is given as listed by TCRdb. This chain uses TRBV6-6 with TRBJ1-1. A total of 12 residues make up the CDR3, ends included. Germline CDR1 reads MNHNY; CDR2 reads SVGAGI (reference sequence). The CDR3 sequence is CASTSGNTEAFF.

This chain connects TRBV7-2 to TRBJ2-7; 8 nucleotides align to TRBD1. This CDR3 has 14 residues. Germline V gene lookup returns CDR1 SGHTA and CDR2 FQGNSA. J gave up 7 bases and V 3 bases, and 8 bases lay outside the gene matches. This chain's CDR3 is CASSFSWTGREQYF. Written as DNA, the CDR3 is TGTGCCAGCAGCTTCTCTTGGACAGGGCGGGAGCAGTACTTC.

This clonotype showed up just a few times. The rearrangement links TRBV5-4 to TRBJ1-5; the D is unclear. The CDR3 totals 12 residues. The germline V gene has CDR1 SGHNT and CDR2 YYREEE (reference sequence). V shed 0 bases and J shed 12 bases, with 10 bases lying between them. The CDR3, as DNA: TGTGCCAGCAGCTTGGACGGCTCGGGCCAGCATTTT. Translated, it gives CASSLDGSGQHF.

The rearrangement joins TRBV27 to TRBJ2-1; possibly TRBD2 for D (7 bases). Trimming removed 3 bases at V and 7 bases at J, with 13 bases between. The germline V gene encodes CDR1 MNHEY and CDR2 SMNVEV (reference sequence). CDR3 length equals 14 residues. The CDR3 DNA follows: TGTGCCAGCAGTTTCCCGGGGGGCCTTAATGAGCAGTTCTTC. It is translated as CASSFPGGLNEQFF.

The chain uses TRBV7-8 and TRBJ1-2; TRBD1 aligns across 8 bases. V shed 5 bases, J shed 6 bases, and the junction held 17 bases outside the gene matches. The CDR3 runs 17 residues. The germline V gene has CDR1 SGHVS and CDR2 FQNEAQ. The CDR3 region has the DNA TGTGCCAGCAGCCAGGGGTGGGTGTCAGGGGGCGTTGATGGCTACACCTTC. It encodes CASSQGWVSGGVDGYTF.

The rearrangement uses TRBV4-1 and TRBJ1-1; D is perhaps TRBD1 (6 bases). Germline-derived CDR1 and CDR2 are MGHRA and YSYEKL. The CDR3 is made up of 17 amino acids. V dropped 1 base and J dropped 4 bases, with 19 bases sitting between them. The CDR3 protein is CASSQGGGLGPGTEAFF. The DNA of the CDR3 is TGCGCCAGCAGCCAAGGAGGGGGTTTAGGGCCGGGCACTGAAGCTTTCTTT.

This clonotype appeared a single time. For the CDR3, the DNA is TGTGCCAGCTCACCACCCTCGGCAACGCAGCCCCAGCATTTT. This gives the protein CASSPPSATQPQHF. The chain carries TRBV18 and TRBJ1-5; D gene uncertain. Germline V gene data show CDR1 as KGHSH and CDR2 as LQKENI. This CDR3 region has 14 residues. The germline V and J ends were trimmed by 0 bases and 7 bases, with 10 bases remaining between them.

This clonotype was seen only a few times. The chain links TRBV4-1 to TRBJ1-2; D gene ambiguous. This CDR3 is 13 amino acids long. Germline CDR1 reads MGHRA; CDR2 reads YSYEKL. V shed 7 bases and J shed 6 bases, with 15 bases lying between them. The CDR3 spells CASTAIGLDGYTF. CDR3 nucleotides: TGCGCCAGCACGGCGATTGGACTGGATGGCTACACCTTC.

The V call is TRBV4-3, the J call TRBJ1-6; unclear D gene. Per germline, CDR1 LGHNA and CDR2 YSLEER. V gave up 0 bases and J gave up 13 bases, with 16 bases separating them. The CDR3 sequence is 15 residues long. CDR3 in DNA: TGCGCCAGCAGCCAAGATCGGGTCGGTCTCTCCCCCCTCCACTTT. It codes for CASSQDRVGLSPLHF.

Here the CDR3 DNA reads TGTGCCAGCAGCCGAGACAGAGAGTCCTACGAGCAGTACTTC. Protein: CASSRDRESYEQYF. The chain combines TRBV7-9 with TRBJ2-7, with a tentative D call TRBD1 (5 bases). The CDR3 has 14 residues. The V gene lost 5 bases and the J gene lost 1 base, with 12 bases spanning the gap. Germline assignment: CDR1 SEHNR and CDR2 FQNEAQ (reference sequence).

CDR3 sequence (DNA): TGTGCCAGCAGCTTTACGGGGGGGATTGAGCAGTTCTTC. Protein product: CASSFTGGIEQFF. The chain uses TRBV5-4 and TRBJ2-1; 8 bases match TRBD2. This CDR3 region has 13 residues. After removal of 2 bases from V and 9 bases from J, the junction contained 4 bases not matched to a gene. Germline values: CDR1 SGHNT, CDR2 YYREEE (reference sequence).

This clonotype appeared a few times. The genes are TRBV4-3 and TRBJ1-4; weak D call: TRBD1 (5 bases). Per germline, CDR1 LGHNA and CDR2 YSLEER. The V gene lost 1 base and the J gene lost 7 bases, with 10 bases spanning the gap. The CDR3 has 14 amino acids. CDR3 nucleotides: TGCGCCAGCAGCCAAGGAGGGGCGGGTGAAAAACTGTTTTTT. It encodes CASSQGGAGEKLFF.

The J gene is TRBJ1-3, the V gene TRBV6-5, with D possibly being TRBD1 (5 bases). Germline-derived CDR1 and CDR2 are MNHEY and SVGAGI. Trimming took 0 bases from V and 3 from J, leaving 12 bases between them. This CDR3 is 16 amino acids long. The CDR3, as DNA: TGTGCCAGCAGTTACTCGAGAGGGGCGCATGGAAACACCATATATTTT. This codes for CASSYSRGAHGNTIYF.